This passage covers 21 T cell receptor beta chains from one sample sequenced in a study of blood T cell repertoires in COVID-19. TCRdb keeps only in-frame clones here, not all; method: immunoSEQ multiplex PCR. The table has roughly 250,000 clones, approximately 80% seen once; the top ten hold about 2.9%. The material sequenced was peripheral blood. Receptors originate from an older woman with active or convalescent COVID-19.

The V and J genes are TRBV5-3 and TRBJ2-7, with D hard to call. TRBV5-3 is sorted into the ORF group, with uncertain function. The CDR3 consists of 13 residues. Trimming shortened V by 3 bases and J by 4 bases, and 11 bases separated the two germline ends. CDR3 nucleotides: TGTGCCAGAAGCTACCGTTCAGGATACGAGCAGTACTTC. Translated, it gives CARSYRSGYEQYF.

This clone is a singleton in its sample. The V gene is TRBV7-8, the J gene TRBJ1-5, with 8 bases identical to TRBD1. This CDR3 contains 15 residues. The germline gives CDR1 SGHVS, CDR2 FQNEAQ. J lost 4 bases, V lost 0 bases, and 2 bases had no gene match. Here the CDR3 reads CASSLATGANQPQHF. CDR3 nucleotides: TGTGCCAGCAGCTTAGCGACAGGGGCGAATCAGCCCCAGCATTTT.

This sequence joins TRBV19 and TRBJ2-5, with TRBD2 identical over 7 bases. The CDR3 consists of 15 residues. Losses at the gene ends were 3 bases for V and 2 bases for J; bases not matched to a gene: 6. Germline CDR1 reads LNHDA; CDR2 reads SQIVND (reference sequence). CDR3 DNA: TGTGCCAGTAGTATGGGTCTAGCGGTACAAGAGACCCAGTACTTC. Translating gives CASSMGLAVQETQYF.

The chain joins TRBV21-1 to TRBJ2-2; the table names TRBD2, a call not compared with the DNA. TRBV21-1 is a known pseudogene. There are 17 residues in the CDR3. DNA for the CDR3: TGTGCCAGCAGCAAGTTTTATGGACTAGCGAACACCGGGGAGCTGTTTTTT. It is translated as CASSKFYGLANTGELFF.

In the case of this clone: The sample holds other DNA sequences that translate to the same CDR3. This sequence joins TRBV12-3 or TRBV12-4 and TRBJ1-5, with D maybe TRBD1 (5 bases). V lost 2 bases and J lost 5, with 7 bases in between. This CDR3 is 13 amino acids long. CDR3 sequence reads: CASSLQGYQPQHF. The CDR3 region has the DNA TGTGCCAGCAGTTTACAGGGTTATCAGCCCCAGCATTTT.

This clone was seen a handful of times. The chain carries TRBV9 and TRBJ2-1; maybe TRBD1 (6 bases). With 1 base removed from V and 1 base from J, the gap between germline ends came to 15 bases. The germline gives CDR1 SGDLS, CDR2 YYNGEE. This CDR3 region has 17 residues. CDR3 region: CASSVSGRTGSYNEQFF. For the CDR3, the DNA is TGTGCCAGCAGCGTAAGTGGTCGAACAGGGTCCTACAATGAGCAGTTCTTC.

The genes are TRBV27 and TRBJ2-3, with a tentative D call TRBD1 (5 bases). Between the trimmed V and J ends, which lost 3 bases and 3 bases, there was a span of 10 bases. The CDR3 is 14 amino acids. Per the germline V gene, CDR1 is MNHEY and CDR2 is SMNVEV (reference sequence). The DNA of the CDR3 is TGTGCCAGCAGTTTCCAGGGATCAACAGATACGCAGTATTTT. Encoded protein: CASSFQGSTDTQYF.

V is TRBV15 and J is TRBJ2-1; 7 nucleotides agree with TRBD2. CDR3 length: 15 residues. The germline V gene encodes CDR1 LNHNV and CDR2 YYDKDF (reference sequence). V was clipped by 3 bases and J by 5 bases; unmatched bases: 7. For the CDR3, the DNA is TGTGCCACCAGCAGCTGGGGGGGGGACCACAATGAGCAGTTCTTC. This sequence encodes CATSSWGGDHNEQFF.

A single count supports this clone. The chain couples TRBV29-1 to TRBJ2-7; TRBD1 agrees at 10 bases. The germline V gene encodes CDR1 SQVTM and CDR2 ANQGSEA. CDR3 length equals 13 residues. V lost 7 bases, J lost 2 bases, and 5 bases stayed unmatched. CDR3 sequence (DNA): TGCAGCGGCGGGGACAGGGGACCCTACGAGCAGTACTTC. It yields the protein CSGGDRGPYEQYF.

V and J are TRBV5-1 and TRBJ2-1; 9 positions match TRBD2. With V trimmed by 0 bases and J by 4 bases, 5 bases remained unmatched. Germline-derived CDR1 and CDR2 are SGHRS and YFSETQ. The CDR3 is 16 amino acids. The CDR3 region has the DNA TGCGCCAGCAGCTTGGCCGGTAGCGGGGGTTACAATGAGCAGTTCTTC. This encodes CASSLAGSGGYNEQFF.

This chain joins TRBV2 and TRBJ2-5, with 7 bases that match TRBD1. J gave up 10 bases and V 6 bases, and 14 bases lay outside the gene matches. The V gene's germline CDR1 is SNHLY and CDR2 FYNNEI. This CDR3 contains 14 residues. CDR3 in amino acids: CASRDARGGRYQYF. CDR3 DNA: TGTGCCAGCAGGGATGCTCGAGGGGGCCGGTACCAGTACTTC.

This clone was detected only a few times. This rearrangement joins TRBV4-3 to TRBJ2-1; D perhaps matches TRBD1 (5 bases). The CDR3 extends over 19 amino acids. Germline CDR1 is LGHNA and CDR2 is YSLEER. V was clipped by 0 bases and J by 9 bases, with 27 bases between them. The CDR3 region has the DNA TGCGCCAGCAGCCAAGAGGCAAGGGGTTTTAGTATCCGGAACAGTGAGCAGTTCTTC. Residues: CASSQEARGFSIRNSEQFF.

This clone showed up just a few times. This chain connects TRBV12-5 to TRBJ1-1, with a tentative D call TRBD1 (6 bases). CDR1 and CDR2 from the germline V gene are LGHNT and FRNRAP. The CDR3 sequence is 16 residues long. Between the trimmed V and J ends, which lost 6 bases and 3 bases, there was a span of 20 bases. The CDR3: CASGPPGGREYTEAFF. The CDR3 nucleotides are TGTGCTAGTGGCCCGCCGGGGGGGCGAGAGTACACTGAAGCTTTCTTT.

This clone was seen a handful of times. The V gene is TRBV11-2, the J gene TRBJ2-7; TRBD1 aligns across 9 bases. Trimming at V came to 4 bases and at J to 3 bases, leaving 10 bases not matched to a gene. The germline CDR1 and CDR2 sequences are SGHAT and FQNNGV. This CDR3 is 16 amino acids long. In DNA form, the CDR3 reads TGTGCCAGCAGCTCTGTTCCGGGACAGGGTATCTACGAGCAGTACTTC. Translation: CASSSVPGQGIYEQYF.

In DNA, the CDR3 is TGTGCCAGCAGTTTATCCTCAGGACAGGGGGTTGAAAAACTGTTTTTT. This sequence encodes CASSLSSGQGVEKLFF. J is TRBJ1-4 and V is TRBV28; 10 bases match TRBD1. The CDR3 extends over 16 amino acids. Unmatched junction bases numbered 6, after V lost 1 base and J lost 7 bases. In germline, CDR1 is MDHEN, CDR2 SYDVKM.

This clone has just a few counts. The rearrangement uses TRBV6-2 or TRBV6-3 and TRBJ2-1, with TRBD1 matching 7 bases. J was trimmed by 13 bases and V by 0 bases; bases with no gene match: 3. The germline gives CDR1 MNHEY, CDR2 SVGEGT. CDR3 length: 12 residues. The CDR3 reads CASSYSRTGQFF. The CDR3 coding sequence is TGTGCCAGCAGTTACTCGAGGACAGGACAGTTCTTC.

This clone was observed a few times. The J gene is TRBJ2-7, the V gene TRBV7-9; a possible D gene is TRBD1 (6 bases). Germline CDR1 SEHNR, CDR2 FQNEAQ (reference sequence). CDR3 length: 14 residues. V was pared by 4 bases and J by 3 bases, with 13 bases between. The CDR3 protein is CASSSGQFLYEQYF. CDR3 DNA: TGTGCCAGCAGCTCCGGACAGTTTCTCTACGAGCAGTACTTC.

This clone has only a few counts. J is TRBJ1-5 and V is TRBV4-2; TRBD1 agrees at 7 bases. Germline CDR1 is LGHNA and CDR2 is YNFKEQ. The CDR3 has 16 residues. V dropped 3 bases and J dropped 7; count of bases not matched to a gene: 12. CDR3 nucleotides: TGTGCCAGCAGCCAGGCCTCGTTAGACAGGGCGCAGCCCCAGCATTTT. Translated: CASSQASLDRAQPQHF.

This clone came up once. The CDR3 DNA reads as TGTGCCAGTAGTATGACAGGGGGCGCATGGCAGCCCCAGCATTTT. It specifies CASSMTGGAWQPQHF. The chain has TRBV19 and TRBJ1-5; 10 bases are a match to TRBD1. This CDR3 has 15 residues. The ends lost 3 bases at V and 7 bases at J; junction bases unmatched: 6. The V gene's germline CDR1 is LNHDA and CDR2 SQIVND (reference sequence).

The gene calls are TRBV4-2 and TRBJ2-3; 9 positions match TRBD2. J gave up 1 base and V 2 bases, and 4 bases lay outside the gene matches. There are 16 residues in the CDR3. Germline CDR1 is LGHNA and CDR2 is YNFKEQ. CDR3 nucleotides: TGTGCCAGCAGCCAACCTAGCGGGGAGGGCACAGATACGCAGTATTTT. It is translated as CASSQPSGEGTDTQYF.

The CDR3 nucleotides are TGTGCCAGCAGATTCCACAGGGGAGCTAATGAAAAACTGTTTTTT. This encodes CASRFHRGANEKLFF. The chain carries TRBV6-5 and TRBJ1-4; 7 bases are a match to TRBD1. V lost 6 bases and J lost 3; bases outside the gene matches: 7. Germline CDR1 is MNHEY and CDR2 is SVGAGI. The length of the CDR3 is 15 residues.